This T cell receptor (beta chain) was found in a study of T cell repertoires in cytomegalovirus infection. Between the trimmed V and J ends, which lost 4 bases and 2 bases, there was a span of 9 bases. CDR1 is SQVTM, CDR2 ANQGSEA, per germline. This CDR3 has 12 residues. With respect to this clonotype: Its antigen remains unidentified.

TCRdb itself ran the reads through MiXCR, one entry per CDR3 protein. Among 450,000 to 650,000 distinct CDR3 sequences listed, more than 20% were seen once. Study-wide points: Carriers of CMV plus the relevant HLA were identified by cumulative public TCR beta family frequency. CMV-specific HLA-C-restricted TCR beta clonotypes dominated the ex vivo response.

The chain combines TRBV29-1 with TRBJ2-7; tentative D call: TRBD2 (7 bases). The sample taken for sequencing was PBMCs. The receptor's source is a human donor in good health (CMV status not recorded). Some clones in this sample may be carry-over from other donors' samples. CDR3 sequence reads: CSVGEGAYEQYF. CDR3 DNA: TGCAGCGTTGGGGAGGGGGCCTACGAGCAGTACTTC.